These 3 T cell receptor beta chains came from one sample sequenced in a study of blood T cells in healthy people across ages. Then a second PCR, running roughly 7 to 11 cycles, was carried out with a sample-barcoded 5' primer and a J-beta primer mix. A single record per CDR3 protein comes from TCRdb applying MiXCR to the 5' RACE reads. The table includes around 520,000 distinct CDR3 sequences, roughly a quarter detected once. A further study also used this sample, focusing on T cells of mothers and their children.

Sequencing used blood. These receptors were obtained from a boy aged 2 to 9 in good health.

This clonotype was seen a few times. The chain combines TRBV7-8 with TRBJ2-1; D possibly corresponds to TRBD2 (6 bases). Trimming removed 5 bases at V and 4 bases at J, with 12 bases between. Germline loops: CDR1 SGHVS, CDR2 FQNEAQ. The CDR3 contains 14 residues. Here the CDR3 DNA reads TGTGCCAGCAGCAACCCCCGGGGGTACAATGAGCAGTTCTTC. Translating gives CASSNPRGYNEQFF.

This chain uses TRBV6-1 with TRBJ2-3, with D unclear. With 1 base removed from V and 4 bases from J, the gap between germline ends came to 9 bases. This CDR3 contains 14 residues. CDR1 and CDR2 (germline): MNHNS, SASEGT. The CDR3 protein is CASSEVLHSDTQYF. For the CDR3, the DNA is TGTGCCAGCAGTGAAGTGCTCCATTCAGATACGCAGTATTTT.

The chain couples TRBV21-1 to TRBJ1-6; the D call in the table, TRBD1, was not verified against the DNA. TRBV21-1 is assigned pseudogene status. The CDR3 length is 16 residues. The CDR3 is CASSPGGRVADSPLHF. The CDR3 coding sequence is TGTGCCAGCAGTCCTGGTGGCAGGGTGGCGGATTCACCCCTCCACTTT.